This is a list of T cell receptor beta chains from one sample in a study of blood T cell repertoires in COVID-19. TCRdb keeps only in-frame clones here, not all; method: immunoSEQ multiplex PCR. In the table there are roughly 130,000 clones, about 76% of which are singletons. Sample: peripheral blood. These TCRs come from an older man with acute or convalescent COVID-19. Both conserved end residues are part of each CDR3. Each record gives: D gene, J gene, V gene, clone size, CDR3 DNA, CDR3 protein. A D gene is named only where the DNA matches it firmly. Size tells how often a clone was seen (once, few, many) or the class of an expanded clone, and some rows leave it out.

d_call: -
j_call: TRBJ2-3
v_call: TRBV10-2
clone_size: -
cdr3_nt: TGCGCCAGCAAAACCGAGGACACAGATACGCAGTATTTT
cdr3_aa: CASKTEDTDTQYF

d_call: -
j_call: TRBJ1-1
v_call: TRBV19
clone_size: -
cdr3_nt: TGTGCCAGTGGAGATATCGGAGCTTTCTTT
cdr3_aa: CASGDIGAFF

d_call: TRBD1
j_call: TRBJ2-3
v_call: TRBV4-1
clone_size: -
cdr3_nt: TGCGCCAGCAGCCAAGTGGGGACAGGGGTAGATACGCAGTATTTT
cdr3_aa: CASSQVGTGVDTQYF

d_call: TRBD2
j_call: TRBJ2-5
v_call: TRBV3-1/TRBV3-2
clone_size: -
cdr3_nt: TGTGCCAGCAGCCAGGGACTAGGTAGGGAGACCCAGTACTTC
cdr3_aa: CASSQGLGRETQYF

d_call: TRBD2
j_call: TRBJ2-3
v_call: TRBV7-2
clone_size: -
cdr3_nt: TGTGCCAGCAGCTTAGCGGAGCTCCTAGCGGGGGGAGATACGCAGTATTTT
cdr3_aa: CASSLAELLAGGDTQYF

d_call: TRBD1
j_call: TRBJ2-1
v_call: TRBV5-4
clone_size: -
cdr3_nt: TGTGCCAGCAGCTTGCGGACAGGGTTCAATGAGCAGTTCTTC
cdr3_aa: CASSLRTGFNEQFF

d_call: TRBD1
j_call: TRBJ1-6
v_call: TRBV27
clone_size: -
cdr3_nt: TGTGCCAGCGGGGGACAGTCTAATTCACCCCTCCACTTT
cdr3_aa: CASGGQSNSPLHF

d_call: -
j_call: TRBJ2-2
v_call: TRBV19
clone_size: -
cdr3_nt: TGTGCCAGTAGTATACAGGGGCAAACCGGGGAGCTGTTTTTT
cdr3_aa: CASSIQGQTGELFF

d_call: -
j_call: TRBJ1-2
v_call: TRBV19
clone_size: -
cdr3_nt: TGTGCCAGTAGTATAGGTTCCCAGGGTCGTGGCTACACCTTC
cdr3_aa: CASSIGSQGRGYTF

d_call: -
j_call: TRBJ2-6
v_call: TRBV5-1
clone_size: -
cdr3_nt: TGCGCCAGCAGCTCCAGGACATCTTCTGGGGCCAACGTCCTGACTTTC
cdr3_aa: CASSSRTSSGANVLTF

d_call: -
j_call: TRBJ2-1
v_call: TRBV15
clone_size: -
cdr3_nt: TGTGCCACCAGCAGAGAGGGGCTAGGGATTTCCAATGAGCAGTTCTTC
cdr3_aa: CATSREGLGISNEQFF

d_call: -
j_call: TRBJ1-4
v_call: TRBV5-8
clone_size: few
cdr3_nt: TGTGCCAGCAGCTTACCGGGGGAGACAACTAATGAAAAACTGTTTTTT
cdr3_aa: CASSLPGETTNEKLFF

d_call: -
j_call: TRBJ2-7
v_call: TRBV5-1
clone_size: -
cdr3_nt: TGCGCCAGCAGCTCGTCGGGACAGACTAGGGAGCAGTACTTC
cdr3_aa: CASSSSGQTREQYF

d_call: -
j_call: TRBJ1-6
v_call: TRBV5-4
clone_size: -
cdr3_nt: TGTGCCAGCAGCTTGAGTTGGACAGTGGATTCACCCCTCCACTTT
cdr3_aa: CASSLSWTVDSPLHF

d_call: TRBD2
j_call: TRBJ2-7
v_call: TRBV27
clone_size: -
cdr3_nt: TGTGCCAGCAGTTTAATTAGCGGGGGTCCCTACGAGCAGTACTTC
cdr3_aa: CASSLISGGPYEQYF

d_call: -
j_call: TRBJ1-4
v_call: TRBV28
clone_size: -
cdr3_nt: TGTGCCAGCAGCCCAGGGAGGAGCTACGGAAAACTGTTTTTT
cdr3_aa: CASSPGRSYGKLFF

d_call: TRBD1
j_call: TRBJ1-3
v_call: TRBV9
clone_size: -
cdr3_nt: TGTGCCAGCAGCGAGGGACAGGGGAACACCATATATTTT
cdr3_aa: CASSEGQGNTIYF

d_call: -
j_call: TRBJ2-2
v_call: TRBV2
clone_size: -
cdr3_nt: TGTGCCACCGGAGGGACTGCACATTTCGGGGAGCTGTTTTTT
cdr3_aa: CATGGTAHFGELFF

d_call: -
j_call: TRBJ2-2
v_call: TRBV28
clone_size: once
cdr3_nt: TGTGCCAGCAGTCCCCAGGCAACACACATCACCGGGGAGCTGTTTTTT
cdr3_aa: CASSPQATHITGELFF

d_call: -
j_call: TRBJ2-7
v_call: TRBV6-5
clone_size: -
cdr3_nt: TGTGCCAGCAGCCCCCCAGGGGGACTTGGCTACGAGCAGTACTTC
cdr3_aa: CASSPPGGLGYEQYF

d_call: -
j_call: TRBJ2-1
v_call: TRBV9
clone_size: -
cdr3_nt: TGTGCCAGCAGCGTAGAAGGGGGCTCCTACAATGAGCAGTTCTTC
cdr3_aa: CASSVEGGSYNEQFF

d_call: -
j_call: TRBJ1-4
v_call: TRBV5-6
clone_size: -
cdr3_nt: TGTGCCAGCACCCTAACGAAAGGATTGTCTCGAGCGTTCCATGAAAAACTGTTTTTT
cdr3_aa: CASTLTKGLSRAFHEKLFF

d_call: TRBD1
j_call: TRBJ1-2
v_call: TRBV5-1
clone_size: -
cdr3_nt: TGCGCCAGCAGCTCGGAGGGGGCGAGGGCCTTC
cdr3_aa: CASSSEGARAF

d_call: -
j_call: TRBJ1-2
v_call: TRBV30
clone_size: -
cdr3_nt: TGTGCCTGGAACCGATCCCCGACAGGTACGAGGCCTGGTTCTTATGGCTACACCTTC
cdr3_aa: CAWNRSPTGTRPGSYGYTF

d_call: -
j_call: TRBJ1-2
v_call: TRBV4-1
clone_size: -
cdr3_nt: TGCGCCAGCAGCCAAGATCCGGAGAACTATGGCTACACCTTC
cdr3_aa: CASSQDPENYGYTF

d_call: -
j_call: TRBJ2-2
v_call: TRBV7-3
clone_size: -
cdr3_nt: TGTGCCAGCAGCTTAAATCCAGAGAACACCGGGGAGCTGTTTTTT
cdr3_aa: CASSLNPENTGELFF

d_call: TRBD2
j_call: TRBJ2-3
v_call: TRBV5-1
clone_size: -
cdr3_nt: TGCGCCAGCAGCTTGGAGGCTAGCGGGGGGTCCACAGATACGCAGTATTTT
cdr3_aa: CASSLEASGGSTDTQYF

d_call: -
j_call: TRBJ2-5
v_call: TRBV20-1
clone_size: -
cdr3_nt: TGCAGTGCTACCCGGGGGGAGACCCAGTACTTC
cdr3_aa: CSATRGETQYF

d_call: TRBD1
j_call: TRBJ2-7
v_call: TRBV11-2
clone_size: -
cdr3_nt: TGTGCCAGCAGCTTAGGTGTGGGACAGGGGCAATTTAAGCAGTACTTC
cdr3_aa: CASSLGVGQGQFKQYF

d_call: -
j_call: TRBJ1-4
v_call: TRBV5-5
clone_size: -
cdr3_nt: TGTGCCAGCAGCTTCGACAGGAATACGGATTGGACTAATGAAAAACTGTTTTTT
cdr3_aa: CASSFDRNTDWTNEKLFF

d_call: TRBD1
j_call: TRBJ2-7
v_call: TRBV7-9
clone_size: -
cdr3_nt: TGTGCCAGCAGCTCTCGGGACAGGGGGTTCGGGCAGTACTTC
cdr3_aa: CASSSRDRGFGQYF

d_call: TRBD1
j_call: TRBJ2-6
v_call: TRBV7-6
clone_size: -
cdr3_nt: TGTGCCAGCAGCTTAAAGGGACAGGATTTCTCTGGGGCCAACGTCCTGACTTTC
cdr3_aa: CASSLKGQDFSGANVLTF

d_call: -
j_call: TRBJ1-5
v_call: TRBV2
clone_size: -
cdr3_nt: TGTGCCAGCAGTGAACTTCATCAGCCCCAGCATTTT
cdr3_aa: CASSELHQPQHF

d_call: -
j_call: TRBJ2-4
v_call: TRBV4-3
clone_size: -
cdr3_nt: TGCGCCAGCAGCCTAGGAGACCCGGGCAAAAACATTCAGTACTTC
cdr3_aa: CASSLGDPGKNIQYF

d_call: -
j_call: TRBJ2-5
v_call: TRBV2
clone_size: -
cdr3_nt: TGTGCCAGCAGTGAGGATCACAGACAAGAGACCCAGTACTTC
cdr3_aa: CASSEDHRQETQYF